Below, one T cell receptor (beta chain) is given with its context. The data were obtained in a study of blood T cell repertoires in COVID-19. Study summary: Spain, Italy and the United States supplied samples that represented acute and convalescent COVID-19.

The repertoire was sequenced with immunoSEQ multiplex PCR; TCRdb's copy has only in-frame clones and lacks some. Counted here are about 370,000 clones, around 91% occurring once; the ten biggest clones make up approximately 1%. There are 13 residues in the CDR3. Germline CDR1 reads WSHSY; CDR2 reads SAAADI. Trimming removed 6 bases at V and 2 bases at J, with 10 bases between. The rearrangement joins TRBV10-2 to TRBJ1-2; possible D gene TRBD1, 5 bases. The TCR comes from a man aged 18 to 30 who had recovered from COVID-19. Sequences were obtained from PBMCs or T cells enriched from blood (not recorded which). DNA of the CDR3: TGCGCCAGCAGCCGCGACAGAAACTATGGCTACACCTTC. Translated: CASSRDRNYGYTF.